The 21 T cell receptor beta chains below were found in one sample sequenced in a study of blood T cells in healthy people across ages. Next came a second PCR, run for about 7 to 11 cycles, which used a sample-barcoded 5' primer along with a J-beta primer mix. Each CDR3 protein gets one entry after TCRdb re-called the 5' RACE reads with MiXCR. This table holds roughly 1.6 million distinct CDR3 sequences, about 35% found once. The sequenced sample consisted of blood. The receptors shown here come from a woman in her 30s in good health.

The chain joins TRBV5-6 to TRBJ1-2, with a possible D match to TRBD1 (5 bases). The CDR3 length is 14 residues. Germline V lookup: CDR1 SGHDT, CDR2 YYEEEE. V lost 3 bases and J 8 bases, leaving 17 bases between the germline ends. The DNA for the CDR3 is TGTGCCAGCAGCTGGGGAAGAGGGACGCGGGGCTACACCTTC. Residues: CASSWGRGTRGYTF.

The genes are TRBV7-3 and TRBJ2-3; D possibly corresponds to TRBD1 (7 bases). The length of the CDR3 is 16 residues. The germline V and J ends were trimmed by 5 bases and 0 bases, with 15 bases remaining between them. Germline CDR1 SGHTA, CDR2 FQGTGA. The CDR3 DNA reads TGTGCCAGCAGCCAGGGGGGCCAGTTCAGCACAGATACGCAGTATTTT. Amino acids: CASSQGGQFSTDTQYF.

The chain uses TRBV12-3 or TRBV12-4 and TRBJ2-1; D not resolved. V lost 2 bases and J 5 bases, leaving 22 bases between the germline ends. The CDR3 has 18 residues. CDR3 sequence reads: CASSLRVRLQEPHNEQFF. The CDR3, as DNA: TGTGCCAGCAGTTTAAGGGTCCGCTTACAAGAGCCTCACAATGAGCAGTTCTTC.

This sequence joins TRBV3-1 and TRBJ1-6, with D unresolved. The CDR3 extends over 17 amino acids. CDR1 and CDR2 (germline): LGHDT, YNNKEL (reference sequence). The V end lost 6 bases, the J end lost 10 bases, and 25 bases lay between the germline ends. In DNA, the CDR3 is TGTGCCAGCAGTCCTAATCTCACCCAGGTCTGGATGTCACCCCTCCACTTT. Its protein product is CASSPNLTQVWMSPLHF.

J is TRBJ2-3 and V is TRBV4-1; D unresolved. Trimming took 0 bases from V and 2 from J, leaving 12 bases between them. Per the germline V gene, CDR1 is MGHRA and CDR2 is YSYEKL. The CDR3 spans 16 residues. This chain's CDR3 is CASSQEAHPTTDTQYF. CDR3 DNA sequence: TGCGCCAGCAGCCAAGAAGCTCACCCAACCACAGATACGCAGTATTTT.

The chain has TRBV15 and TRBJ2-5, with D maybe TRBD2 (6 bases). The DNA matches TRBJ2-7 better at its end, which makes the J call doubtful. Germline CDR1 and CDR2: LNHNV and YYDKDF (reference sequence). This CDR3 has 17 amino acids. The CDR3 region is CATSRGLASLGPHEQYF. The CDR3 DNA sequence: TGTGCCACCAGCAGAGGTCTAGCGTCATTGGGACCCCACGAGCAGTACTTC.

The chain has TRBV5-6 and TRBJ2-3, with 7 bases fitting TRBD2. Germline CDR1 and CDR2: SGHDT and YYEEEE. V lost 2 bases to trimming and J lost 1 base; unmatched junction nucleotides: 10. This CDR3 region has 17 residues. CDR3 residues: CASSFLGEAGGTDTQYF. CDR3 DNA sequence: TGTGCCAGCAGCTTTTTAGGGGAGGCGGGAGGCACAGATACGCAGTATTTT.

This clonotype has a handful of counts. The chain employs TRBV11-2 and TRBJ2-1, with a tentative D call TRBD1 (6 bases). With 5 bases removed from V and 5 bases from J, the gap between germline ends came to 16 bases. This CDR3 contains 15 residues. Germline assignment: CDR1 SGHAT and CDR2 FQNNGV. CDR3: CASSRVWTVDNEQFF. CDR3 sequence (DNA): TGTGCCAGCAGCCGCGTGTGGACAGTAGACAATGAGCAGTTCTTC.

The chain has TRBV18 and TRBJ2-2, with TRBD2 as a possible D gene (5 bases). The V end was cut by 5 bases, the J end by 3 bases, with 10 bases between. The CDR3 has 14 residues. Germline values: CDR1 KGHSH, CDR2 LQKENI. CDR3 nucleotide sequence: TGTGCCAGCTCAGGGAGAACGGACACCGGGGAGCTGTTTTTT. This sequence encodes CASSGRTDTGELFF.

This clonotype was observed a few times. The chain joins TRBV5-1 to TRBJ2-3, with 9 bases identical to TRBD2. The CDR3 runs 17 residues. V shed 1 base and J 0 bases; nucleotides not matched to a gene: 6. Germline CDR1 reads SGHRS; CDR2 reads YFSETQ. The CDR3 DNA sequence: TGCGCCAGCAGCTTGTTTGGGACTAGCTCTAGCACAGATACGCAGTATTTT. The encoded protein is CASSLFGTSSSTDTQYF.

Remarks on this clonotype: The junction shows a germline mismatch at one end, possibly a read error. This chain joins TRBV6-5 and TRBJ2-1; D remains ambiguous. This CDR3 region has 16 residues. Germline values: CDR1 MNHEY, CDR2 SVGAGI. The CDR3 reads CASSLTTTSSHNEQFF. The CDR3 bases are TGTGCCAGCAGTTTAACCACCACGAGCTCCCACAATGAGCAGTTCTTC.

In its sample, this clonotype was seen many times. The CDR3 is CASSEFPNYGYTF. For the CDR3, the DNA is TGCGCCAGCAGTGAGTTTCCCAACTATGGCTACACCTTC. The genes are TRBV10-1 and TRBJ1-2, with D unresolved. Trimming removed 1 base at V and 2 bases at J, with 5 bases between. Germline V gene data show CDR1 as WNHNN and CDR2 as SYGVQD (reference sequence). CDR3 length: 13 residues.

The rearrangement uses TRBV12-3 or TRBV12-4 and TRBJ2-2; TRBD2 aligns across 9 bases. J lost 6 bases, V lost 5 bases, and 7 bases had no gene match. CDR3 length: 15 residues. The CDR3, as DNA: TGTGCCAGCAGTCCAGCGGGGGGACCGGCCGGGGAGCTGTTTTTT. It yields the protein CASSPAGGPAGELFF.

The sample holds a few counts of this clonotype. The chain has TRBV20-1 and TRBJ2-1, with 11 positions matching TRBD2. The CDR3 runs 14 residues. The germline V gene encodes CDR1 DFQATT and CDR2 SNEGSKA (reference sequence). V shed 7 bases, J shed 4 bases, and the junction held 6 bases outside the gene matches. The CDR3 bases are TGCAGTGTCCCGGGACTAGCGGTTTACAATGAGCAGTTCTTC. The encoded protein is CSVPGLAVYNEQFF.

This rearrangement joins TRBV12-3 or TRBV12-4 to TRBJ2-2, with unresolved D. Trimming took off 9 bases at V and 7 bases at J, with 9 bases between the two ends. The CDR3 length is 11 residues. CDR3 sequence (DNA): TGTGCCAGGCTGTTGGGCGGGGAGCTGTTTTTT. Translation gives CARLLGGELFF.

Only a few counts were recorded for this clonotype. J is TRBJ2-5 and V is TRBV9, with 9 bases aligning to TRBD2. Germline values: CDR1 SGDLS, CDR2 YYNGEE. The CDR3 totals 16 residues. Trimming removed 6 bases from V and 4 bases from J; junction bases left unmatched: 13. The CDR3 protein is CASIVGGGATGETQYF. The CDR3 nucleotides read TGTGCCAGCATCGTCGGCGGGGGGGCTACTGGAGAGACCCAGTACTTC.

This chain connects TRBV27 to TRBJ1-1, with a tentative D call TRBD1 (6 bases). Per germline, CDR1 MNHEY and CDR2 SMNVEV (reference sequence). The CDR3 totals 14 residues. Trimming cost V 4 bases and J 8 bases, with 17 bases left between them. CDR3 nucleotides: TGTGCCAGCAGTTATATAAATACAGGGAGGGAAGCTTTCTTT. Amino acids: CASSYINTGREAFF.

The chain couples TRBV24-1 to TRBJ2-3; D perhaps matches TRBD2 (7 bases). Germline CDR1 is KGHDR and CDR2 is SFDVKD. This CDR3 contains 17 residues. Trimming stripped 4 bases from V and 6 bases from J, with 22 bases between. The CDR3 region has the DNA TGTGCCACCAGTGACCCGGGGGGTCCAAACAGGGTCGATACGCAGTATTTT. Protein sequence: CATSDPGGPNRVDTQYF.

The chain couples TRBV20-1 to TRBJ2-7; D gene unclear. V shed 7 bases and J shed 2 bases, with 18 bases lying between them. The CDR3 is made up of 14 amino acids. Germline V gene data show CDR1 as DFQATT and CDR2 as SNEGSKA (reference sequence). The CDR3 spells CSGLSRHSTYEQYF. In DNA form, the CDR3 reads TGCAGTGGTTTAAGTAGGCACTCTACCTACGAGCAGTACTTC.

This clonotype occurred a few times. The V gene is TRBV6-2 or TRBV6-3, the J gene TRBJ2-1; 12 bases align to TRBD2. CDR3 length: 20 residues. The ends lost 0 bases at V and 2 bases at J; junction bases unmatched: 11. Germline V gives CDR1 MNHEY, CDR2 SVGEGT. CDR3 bases: TGTGCCAGCAGTTACTCGACTAGGCTAGCGGGGGGGACGCCCTACAATGAGCAGTTCTTC. It is translated as CASSYSTRLAGGTPYNEQFF.

The V call is TRBV5-6, the J call TRBJ2-7; D not resolved. The CDR3 is made up of 15 amino acids. V dropped 0 bases and J dropped 2 bases, with 12 bases sitting between them. Germline CDR1 is SGHDT and CDR2 is YYEEEE. The CDR3 bases are TGTGCCAGCAGCTTGGGAGGAGTCGCCGCCTACGAGCAGTACTTC. Protein sequence: CASSLGGVAAYEQYF.